This TCR beta chain was documented in a study of long-term antiretroviral therapy in people with HIV. Investigators performed immunoSEQ version v3.0 at survey level. The data were produced by immunoSEQ multiplex PCR, yet TCRdb's version contains in-frame clones alone and is incomplete. The sample lists about 33,000 clones, 60% to 85% occurring once. The germline gives CDR1 WSHSY, CDR2 SAAADI. The CDR3 contains 13 residues. Trimming pared 4 bases from V and 2 bases from J, leaving 8 bases between. This clone was counted once. Its target is not known. Notes on the study in general: HIV repertoires spanned narrower CDR3 length ranges than controls.

Sequencing used unsorted PBMCs, obtained 2 years after starting antiretroviral therapy. This sequence originates from a woman aged 45-59 years with HIV. This sequence joins TRBV10-2 and TRBJ1-2; D uncertain. The CDR3 reads CASSGGTNYGYTF. CDR3 bases: TGCGCCAGCAGTGGGGGAACAAACTATGGCTACACCTTC.